Following are 5 T cell receptor beta chains from one sample sequenced in a study of cytomegalovirus exposure and HLA in healthy donors. Measured with immunoSEQ multiplex PCR; TCRdb has only the in-frame clones, and not every one. The sample yields 190,000 or so clones, roughly 80% seen once. The sequencing sample was made of PBMCs. The receptors originated from a woman between 18 and 30 years old in good health and CMV-seropositive.

The chain combines TRBV7-9 with TRBJ2-5; 9 bases line up with TRBD2. The V and J ends lost 1 base and 5 bases, in that order; junction bases with no gene match: 11. Germline V gives CDR1 SEHNR, CDR2 FQNEAQ (reference sequence). The CDR3 length is 17 residues. CDR3 amino acids: CASSLGGTSSWGETQYF. In nucleotides, the CDR3 is TGTGCCAGCAGCTTAGGAGGGACTAGCTCCTGGGGGGAGACCCAGTACTTC.

The genes are TRBV15 and TRBJ1-3; no clear D. CDR3 size: 14 residues. Trimming stripped 3 bases from V and 0 bases from J, with 6 bases between. Germline assignment: CDR1 LNHNV and CDR2 YYDKDF (reference sequence). CDR3 bases: TGTGCCACCAGCAGGGAGAACTCTGGAAACACCATATATTTT. This sequence encodes CATSRENSGNTIYF.

V gene TRBV7-9 combines with J gene TRBJ1-4; 8 positions match TRBD1. V lost 5 bases to trimming and J lost 4 bases; unmatched junction nucleotides: 3. This CDR3 has 14 residues. Germline V gene lookup returns CDR1 SEHNR and CDR2 FQNEAQ (reference sequence). The chain's CDR3 is CASSPGQGNEKLFF. The CDR3 nucleotides read TGTGCCAGCAGCCCAGGACAGGGTAATGAAAAACTGTTTTTT.

The V call is TRBV7-2, the J call TRBJ2-7; D call uncertain. This CDR3 comprises 11 residues. The V gene's germline CDR1 is SGHTA and CDR2 FQGNSA. The V gene lost 5 bases and the J gene lost 6 bases, with 8 bases spanning the gap. The CDR3 sequence: CASSPSLEQYF. The CDR3, as DNA: TGTGCCAGCAGCCCGAGTCTCGAGCAGTACTTC.

This clone was seen just once. The CDR3 DNA reads TGTGCCAGCAGCGCCCAGTGGGGGGGTAGAGAGACCCAGTACTTC. Translating gives CASSAQWGGRETQYF. This chain joins TRBV7-2 and TRBJ2-5, with 7 positions matching TRBD2. This CDR3 has 15 amino acids. Germline lookup yields CDR1 SGHTA and CDR2 FQGNSA. Losses at the gene ends were 5 bases for V and 4 bases for J; bases not matched to a gene: 10.